The 19 T cell receptor beta chains in this list originate from one sample, sequenced in a study of post-analysis software for immune sequencing data. Regarding the study as a whole: Included in a set of several TRBV segments more frequent in patients than controls were TRBV5-6, TRBV5-1 and TRBV20-1.

Unique molecular identifiers were built into the TCR beta cDNA libraries. TCRdb re-called the PCR reads through MiXCR, storing one row per CDR3 protein. Seen here are 600,000 to 750,000 distinct CDR3 sequences, approximately 59% observed once, and the top ten hold roughly 12%. These receptors have no known antigen. Material: blood. All receptors derive from a girl aged 2-10 years with multiple sclerosis.

The V call is TRBV13, the J call TRBJ2-5; 13 bases line up with TRBD2. V dropped 3 bases and J dropped 11; count of bases not matched to a gene: 3. The CDR3 is 13 residues long. Germline CDR1 and CDR2: PRHDT and FYEKMQ (reference sequence). The CDR3, as DNA: TGTGCCAGCAGCTTGGGACTAGCGGGAAAGCAGTACTTC. This translates into CASSLGLAGKQYF.

The chain links TRBV20-1 to TRBJ2-4, with 9 bases fitting TRBD1. Per germline, CDR1 DFQATT and CDR2 SNEGSKA (reference sequence). Unmatched junction bases numbered 4, after V lost 0 bases and J lost 4 bases. The CDR3 totals 15 residues. CDR3 residues: CSARDPGQGKNIQYF. As DNA, the CDR3 is TGCAGTGCTAGAGATCCGGGACAGGGAAAAAACATTCAGTACTTC.

This clonotype showed up many times. V usage is TRBV7-9 and J usage is TRBJ2-1; a weak D match, TRBD1 (6 bases). The CDR3 spans 15 residues. Looked up from germline, CDR1 is SEHNR and CDR2 is FQNEAQ (reference sequence). With 8 bases removed from V and 4 bases from J, the gap between germline ends came to 18 bases. CDR3 in DNA: TGTGCCAGCGCCTTGACTATGACAGGTTACAATGAGCAGTTCTTC. Translation: CASALTMTGYNEQFF.

The rearrangement links TRBV10-1 to TRBJ2-1, with a weak D call TRBD2 (6 bases). Matching the DNA end better, TRBJ2-7 makes the J call doubtful. Germline-derived CDR1 and CDR2 are WNHNN and SYGVQD (reference sequence). This CDR3 has 14 amino acids. The CDR3 sequence is CASSAGTDYNEQYF. CDR3 in DNA: TGCGCCAGCAGTGCCGGGACGGACTACAATGAGCAGTACTTC.

This clonotype was seen a few times. The V call is TRBV14, the J call TRBJ2-1, with 10 bases matching TRBD1. Germline-derived CDR1 and CDR2 are SGHDN and FVKESK. Germline trimming cut 1 base from V and 7 bases from J; bases unmatched to any gene: 1. This CDR3 has 14 residues. CDR3 DNA: TGTGCCAGCAGCCAAGGGGACAGGGGAAATGAGCAGTTCTTC. This sequence encodes CASSQGDRGNEQFF.

The chain couples TRBV20-1 to TRBJ1-5; tentatively, D is TRBD1 (6 bases). Germline values: CDR1 DFQATT, CDR2 SNEGSKA (reference sequence). The length of the CDR3 is 15 residues. V lost 3 bases and J lost 4, with 16 bases in between. For the CDR3, the DNA is TGCAGTGCTAGGCCCGGCAGGGGTGCGAATCAGCCCCAGCATTTT. As protein: CSARPGRGANQPQHF.

The chain is built from TRBV5-1 and TRBJ1-4; TRBD1 is a possible D gene (5 bases). The CDR3 totals 16 residues. Germline assignment: CDR1 SGHRS and CDR2 YFSETQ. Trimming removed 4 bases at V and 0 bases at J, with 13 bases between. Here the CDR3 reads CASSGGTQSTNEKLFF. The CDR3 DNA sequence: TGCGCCAGCAGCGGTGGGACGCAGTCAACTAATGAAAAACTGTTTTTT.

This sequence joins TRBV4-3 and TRBJ1-4; D possibly corresponds to TRBD1 (5 bases). This CDR3 has 16 residues. Germline CDR1 reads LGHNA; CDR2 reads YSLEER. V was shortened by 5 bases and J by 4 bases, with 17 bases between the two germline ends. CDR3 DNA sequence: TGCGCCAGCAGCGCGAATTCCGGGACCATTAATGAAAAACTGTTTTTT. The encoded protein is CASSANSGTINEKLFF.

This clonotype was seen only a few times. This chain connects TRBV20-1 to TRBJ2-1; possibly TRBD1 for D (10 bases). Germline V gene sequence: CDR1 DFQATT, CDR2 SNEGSKA (reference sequence). The V end was cut by 3 bases, the J end by 7 bases, with 22 bases between. This CDR3 spans 16 amino acids. Written as DNA, the CDR3 is TGCAGTGCTAGGCGGGGGGGACAGGGGTGGTTGAATGAGCAGTTCTTC. Its protein product is CSARRGGQGWLNEQFF.

The V call is TRBV6-2 or TRBV6-3, the J call TRBJ2-1, with 10 bases aligning to TRBD2. Germline CDR1 reads MNHEY; CDR2 reads SVGEGT. Losses at the gene ends were 2 bases for V and 5 bases for J; bases not matched to a gene: 3. The CDR3 sequence is 15 residues long. The CDR3 bases are TGTGCCAGCAGTTACCTAGCGGGAGCCAACAATGAGCAGTTCTTC. Its translation: CASSYLAGANNEQFF.

CDR3 DNA sequence: TGTGCCAGCAGTCAACTAGCGGGGGGCCGCTCCTACGAGCAGTACTTC. This codes for CASSQLAGGRSYEQYF. The rearrangement uses TRBV27 and TRBJ2-7; 12 bases are shared with TRBD2. The CDR3 totals 16 residues. V shed 5 bases and J 0 bases; nucleotides not matched to a gene: 5. Germline V lookup: CDR1 MNHEY, CDR2 SMNVEV (reference sequence).

The V and J genes are TRBV20-1 and TRBJ2-3; 12 bases line up with TRBD2. Trimming took 6 bases from V and 0 from J; bases not matched to a gene: 7. CDR1 DFQATT and CDR2 SNEGSKA come from the germline V gene (reference sequence). The CDR3 consists of 16 residues. DNA for the CDR3: TGCAGTGCAAGCAGGACTAGCGGGATCAGCACAGATACGCAGTATTTT. It encodes CSASRTSGISTDTQYF.

For this clonotype: Germline and junction disagree at one end, which may indicate a read error. The V gene is TRBV20-1, the J gene TRBJ2-5, with D maybe TRBD2 (6 bases). Germline V gene lookup returns CDR1 DFQATT and CDR2 SNEGSKA (reference sequence). This CDR3 spans 15 amino acids. The CDR3 DNA follows: TGCAGTGCCACAGCTCCCGCGGGGTCCAAAGATACCCAGTACTTC. It translates to CSATAPAGSKDTQYF.

The chain couples TRBV12-3 or TRBV12-4 to TRBJ1-5; the D gene is possibly TRBD1 (5 bases). The CDR3 is 16 amino acids. With 3 bases removed from V and 0 bases from J, the gap between germline ends came to 12 bases. CDR3: CASSFQTDYSNQPQHF. The CDR3, as DNA: TGTGCCAGCAGTTTTCAGACAGACTATAGCAATCAGCCCCAGCATTTT.

This clonotype was counted only a few times. This sequence joins TRBV12-3 or TRBV12-4 and TRBJ2-3; TRBD1 is a possible D gene (5 bases). CDR3 size: 17 residues. The V and J ends lost 5 bases and 2 bases respectively, with 20 bases between them. CDR3: CASSPLQGYLSTDTQYF. CDR3 bases: TGTGCCAGCAGTCCCCTGCAGGGATACTTGTCCACAGATACGCAGTATTTT.

V and J are TRBV7-3 and TRBJ2-2, with TRBD1 as a possible D gene (6 bases). CDR1 is SGHTA and CDR2 is FQGTGA in the germline V gene. The CDR3 spans 14 residues. Trimming cost V 7 bases and J 1 base, with 10 bases left between them. The CDR3 nucleotides are TGTGCCAGCAACGAACAGGGGAACACCGGGGAGCTGTTTTTT. Its translation: CASNEQGNTGELFF. Together with reference TRBV7-3 and TRBJ2-2, the CDR3 gives the full variable domain: GAGVSQTPSNKVTEKGKYVELRCDPISGHTALYWYRQSLGQGPEFLIYFQGTGAADDSGLPNDRFFAVRPEGSVSTLKIQRTERGDSAVYLCASNEQGNTGELFFGEGSRLTVL.

The sample holds one count of this clonotype. This chain links TRBV7-2 with TRBJ1-4, with D uncertain. In germline, CDR1 is SGHTA, CDR2 FQGNSA. CDR3 length: 14 amino acids. Trimming left V 0 bases short and J 2 bases short, with 4 bases between. For the CDR3, the DNA is TGTGCCAGCAGCTTAGCGGGGACTAATGAAAAACTGTTTTTT. This codes for CASSLAGTNEKLFF. The full variable domain, with the rest looked up from reference TRBV7-2 and TRBJ1-4, is GAGVSQSPSNKVTEKGKDVELRCDPISGHTALYWYRQSLGQGLEFLIYFQGNSAPDKSGLPSDRFSAERTGGSVSTLTIQRTQQEDSAVYLCASSLAGTNEKLFFGSGTQLSVL.

This clonotype has just a few counts. The rearrangement uses TRBV7-9 and TRBJ2-7; TRBD1 is a possible D gene (6 bases). The CDR3 runs to 13 residues. V was clipped by 5 bases and J by 2 bases, with 10 bases between them. Per germline, CDR1 SEHNR and CDR2 FQNEAQ (reference sequence). The CDR3 protein is CASSEDRAYEQYF. DNA of the CDR3: TGTGCCAGCAGCGAGGACAGAGCCTACGAGCAGTACTTC.

The sample holds a few counts of this clonotype. The chain combines TRBV7-3 with TRBJ2-3, with TRBD2 identical over 7 bases. This CDR3 has 13 residues. With V trimmed by 3 bases and J by 5 bases, 2 bases remained unmatched. Germline assignment: CDR1 SGHTA and CDR2 FQGTGA. The CDR3 sequence: CASSFAGEDTQYF. For the CDR3, the DNA is TGTGCCAGCAGCTTCGCGGGGGAAGATACGCAGTATTTT.